The clone carrying this TCR beta chain is a singleton in its sample. Those who participated ranged in age from roughly 18 to 90 years and resided in 20 to 25 US areas. Source study methods: Estimation of nucleated cell counts relied on the amplification of reference gene primers. Method: immunoSEQ multiplex PCR; TCRdb's copy keeps in-frame clones and lacks some. The V and J calls and clone size are taken from that table; D and trimming were inferred from the DNA. The sample consists of under 300,000 clones, under 90% of them appearing once. The entry originates in a study of blood T cell repertoires in COVID-19. At the level of the study: T cells, B-cell-depleted T cells, or PBMCs supplied cDNA or gDNA.

V shed 2 bases, J shed 5 bases, and the junction held 6 bases outside the gene matches. This CDR3 has 15 amino acids. Germline assignment: CDR1 MGHRA and CDR2 YSYEKL. The chain is built from TRBV4-1 and TRBJ1-1, with 9 bases identical to TRBD1. The specimen was PBMCs or T cells enriched from blood (not recorded which). The clonotype was recovered from a woman in her thirties or forties who had recovered from COVID-19. The CDR3 loop is CASSQLGTGQTEAFF. CDR3 nucleotides: TGCGCCAGCAGCCAATTAGGGACAGGGCAGACTGAAGCTTTCTTT.